Listed here are 3 T cell receptor beta chains from one sample, sequenced in a study of T cell responses to AZD1222 COVID-19 vaccine. This table comes from immunoSEQ multiplex PCR, and its TCRdb copy is limited to in-frame clones, with some not included. This sample has roughly 100,000 clones, with roughly 90% found just once. The sample here was peripheral blood, taken 28 days after the second AZD1222 dose. The receptors stem from an adult who received the AZD1222 COVID-19 vaccine.

CDR3 in amino acids: CASSLFRGAGTGELFF. The CDR3 DNA sequence: TGTGCCAGCAGCTTATTCCGAGGGGCGGGCACCGGGGAGCTGTTTTTT. The V call is TRBV7-9, the J call TRBJ2-2; D could derive from TRBD1 or TRBD2 (5 bases each). Between the trimmed V and J ends, which lost 2 bases and 4 bases, there was a span of 14 bases. The CDR3 contains 16 residues. Germline values: CDR1 SEHNR, CDR2 FQNEAQ (reference sequence).

This sequence joins TRBV11-2 and TRBJ1-2, with 9 bases matching TRBD1. This CDR3 region has 13 residues. The germline CDR1 and CDR2 sequences are SGHAT and FQNNGV. Trimming took 5 bases from V and 6 from J; bases not matched to a gene: 4. The DNA for the CDR3 is TGTGCCAGCAGCCAGGACAGGGGTCATGGCTACACCTTC. Residues: CASSQDRGHGYTF.

This clone has a single count. The J gene is TRBJ2-3, the V gene TRBV21-1; the D call of TRBD1 is as the table states it, not checked on the DNA. TRBV21-1 is labeled a pseudogene. The CDR3 loop spans 17 amino acids. The CDR3 DNA sequence: TGTGCCAGCAGCAAAATGGGACAGGGGTCTTACACAGATACGCAGTATTTT. It translates to CASSKMGQGSYTDTQYF.